Listed below are T cell receptor beta chains from one sample, sequenced in a study of T cell repertoires in cytomegalovirus infection. Their target antigens are unknown. TCRdb called the reads again in MiXCR, with one record for every CDR3 protein. The sample records about 830,000 distinct CDR3 sequences, approximately 32% being singletons. The source was cultured CD8+ T cells from PBMCs, collected from culture after CMV antigen stimulation. These receptors came from a human donor in good health (CMV status not recorded). Some clones in this sample may be carry-over from other donors' samples. CDR3s include the opening cysteine and the closing phenylalanine or tryptophan. The D gene is left open where the match is weak. The size of a clone is reported for some rows only, either as once, few or many, or as a class for expanded clones.

v_call	d_call	clone_size	j_call	cdr3_nt	cdr3_aa
TRBV20-1	.	once	TRBJ1-4	TGCAGTGGAGAGGGGGGCGCGACGGGTGAAAAACTGTTTTTT	CSGEGGATGEKLFF
TRBV19	.	.	TRBJ1-2	TGTGCCACAATTGATAGCTATGGCTACACCTTC	CATIDSYGYTF
TRBV5-1	TRBD1	few	TRBJ2-3	TGCGCCAGCAGCCCCGGACAGGGGGCGATAGATACGCAGTATTTT	CASSPGQGAIDTQYF
TRBV7-3	.	.	TRBJ2-3	TGTGCCAGCAGCTCTGAGGGATTTCTCACAGATACGCAGTATTTT	CASSSEGFLTDTQYF
TRBV4-2	.	few	TRBJ1-1	TGTGCCAGCAGCCAAGGGCCTGGGCCTGAAGCTTTCTTT	CASSQGPGPEAFF
TRBV7-7	.	.	TRBJ2-6	TGTGCTAGCAGCCCAAGGCCCAGGGCTGGGGCCAACGTCCTGACTTTC	CASSPRPRAGANVLTF
TRBV24-1	TRBD2	.	TRBJ2-2	TGTGCCACCAGTTACGGGGGGGCAATGAACACCGGGGAGCTGTTTTTT	CATSYGGAMNTGELFF
TRBV27	TRBD1	few	TRBJ1-2	TGTGCCAGCAGTGGACAGGGCCTTAGAAATGGCTACACCTTC	CASSGQGLRNGYTF
TRBV19	.	.	TRBJ1-2	TGTGCCAGTAATGACGGGGACTATGGCTACACCTTC	CASNDGDYGYTF
TRBV2	TRBD1	few	TRBJ2-7	TGTGCCAGCAGTGAAAGAGACAGGGGTCCGTACGAGCAGTACTTC	CASSERDRGPYEQYF
TRBV7-6	.	many	TRBJ2-3	TGTGCCAGCAGCTTAGCGCGGGGAACAGATACGCAGTATTTT	CASSLARGTDTQYF
TRBV12-3/TRBV12-4	.	.	TRBJ1-1	TGTGCCAGCACCACCGAGGGGCAGGGGCTAAGGGAACCGAGCACTGAAGCTTTCTTT	CASTTEGQGLREPSTEAFF
TRBV7-6	TRBD1	many	TRBJ2-7	TGTGCCAGCAGCCCAAACACAGGGGTCTCCTACGAGCAGTACTTC	CASSPNTGVSYEQYF
TRBV10-3	TRBD1	.	TRBJ1-5	TGTGCCATCGGGACAGGGGGCGGTCAGCCCCAGCATTTT	CAIGTGGGQPQHF
TRBV7-9	.	few	TRBJ2-5	TGTGCCAGCAGCATAACAGGAGGGGGGCAAGAGACCCAGTACTTC	CASSITGGGQETQYF
TRBV7-2	.	many	TRBJ2-7	TGTGCCAGCAGCTTAGAAGACAGATACTACGAGCAGTACTTC	CASSLEDRYYEQYF
TRBV19	.	once	TRBJ1-5	TGTGCCAGTAGTATGAGCGGGAATCAGCCCCAGCATTTT	CASSMSGNQPQHF
TRBV7-6	TRBD2	many	TRBJ2-5	TGTGCCAGCAGCCTGACTAGCGGGGAAGAGACCCAGTACTTC	CASSLTSGEETQYF
TRBV19	TRBD1	.	TRBJ1-1	TGTGCCAGTAGTTTCCAGGGGGCTTGGGACACTGAAGCTTTCTTT	CASSFQGAWDTEAFF
TRBV6-1	TRBD1	.	TRBJ2-7	TGTGCCAGCAGCCCTTTAGAGGGACAGGTGACCTACGAGCAGTACTTC	CASSPLEGQVTYEQYF
TRBV27	.	few	TRBJ2-5	TGTGCCAGCAGTCCCCACGGGGCAGCCTCTAATCTACCAGAGACCCAGTACTTC	CASSPHGAASNLPETQYF
TRBV20-1	.	few	TRBJ1-5	TGCAGTGCTAGGGAGGGCCCGGGGTTTGTCAATCAGCCCCAGCATTTT	CSAREGPGFVNQPQHF
TRBV27	TRBD2	.	TRBJ2-1	TGTGCCAGCAGTTTGCCCGGGGGACTAGCTTACAATGAGCAGTTCTTC	CASSLPGGLAYNEQFF
TRBV27	.	.	TRBJ1-5	TGTGCCAGCAGTCCCGCCGACGGGGGGAGCAATCAGCCCCAGCATTTT	CASSPADGGSNQPQHF
TRBV7-9	.	many	TRBJ1-2	TGTGCCAGCAGCTTATTCCACAGGGCAGAGGACTATGGCTACACCTTC	CASSLFHRAEDYGYTF
TRBV4-1	TRBD2	few	TRBJ2-2	TGCGCCAGCAGCCGCGCCGGGACTAGCGCTACGGAGCTGTTTTTT	CASSRAGTSATELFF
TRBV7-8	.	many	TRBJ1-5	TGTGCCAGCAGCTTAGTTGTCAGGGGAACGGACCAGCCCCAGCATTTT	CASSLVVRGTDQPQHF
TRBV27	.	few	TRBJ1-1	TGTGCCAGCAGTCCCTCGCCGGGGGAAGGTGTTGAAGCTTTCTTT	CASSPSPGEGVEAFF
TRBV5-5	.	.	TRBJ2-7	TGTGCCAGCAGCTCTCGGACCACTTCCTACGAGCAGTACTTC	CASSSRTTSYEQYF
TRBV11-1	.	.	TRBJ2-3	TGTGCCAGCAGCCCACCCGCTCATACGCAGTATTTT	CASSPPAHTQYF
TRBV4-3	TRBD2	.	TRBJ2-1	TGCGCCAGCAGCCAAGATCGAGCGGGGGGGCTTAATGAGCAGTTCTTC	CASSQDRAGGLNEQFF
TRBV7-3	TRBD2	.	TRBJ2-1	TGTGCCAGCAGCTTAAGGGGACTAGCGGGGGGGCTGGTCTACAATGAGCAGTTCTTC	CASSLRGLAGGLVYNEQFF
TRBV6-5	.	few	TRBJ1-2	TGTGCCAGCAGTTATGGGGGCTTCCATTCGGGCGGCTACACCTTC	CASSYGGFHSGGYTF
TRBV15	.	few	TRBJ1-5	TGTGCCACCAGCTCTAGTGCGATTGGCAATCAGCCCCAGCATTTT	CATSSSAIGNQPQHF
TRBV20-1	.	.	TRBJ1-1	TGCAGTGCTAGATCAACCCGAGAAGCTAACACTGAAGCTTTCTTT	CSARSTREANTEAFF
TRBV2	.	.	TRBJ1-2	TGTGCCAGCAGTGAAGCAGGGGGAAGATATGGCTACACCTTC	CASSEAGGRYGYTF
TRBV10-2	TRBD1	few	TRBJ1-1	TGCGCCAGCAGTGAGTTCCGTAGGGGGCTCGCTGAAGCTTTCTTT	CASSEFRRGLAEAFF
TRBV7-6	TRBD1	few	TRBJ2-7	TGTGCCAGCAGCTCCGGGCCCGGGACAGGGGGCTACGAGCAGTACTTC	CASSSGPGTGGYEQYF
TRBV5-1	TRBD1	.	TRBJ2-7	TGCGCCAGCAGGTCGGGACAGGGCTACGAGCAGTACTTC	CASRSGQGYEQYF
TRBV27	.	few	TRBJ2-3	TGTGCCAGCAGTTTATTGGGCGCAGATACGCAGTATTTT	CASSLLGADTQYF
TRBV5-4	.	few	TRBJ2-3	TGTGCCAGCAGCTCGCCCATCACAGATACGCAGTATTTT	CASSSPITDTQYF